These 26 T cell receptor beta chains originate from one sample sequenced in a study of T-cell reconstitution after alpha-beta-depleted transplantation in children. Unique molecular identifiers tagged the TCRbeta library. TCRdb re-called the PCR reads with MiXCR, one entry per CDR3 protein. The data hold 700,000 to 950,000 distinct CDR3 sequences, with around 15% observed a single time. This sample comprised PBMCs, mostly from graft donor cells, obtained 360 days after TCRalphabeta/CD19-depleted stem cell transplant. The receptors were sampled from a male patient younger than 18 who had a stem cell transplant for acute lymphoblastic leukemia, so the T cells may come from the graft donor.

The sample holds a few counts of this clonotype. The chain couples TRBV7-9 to TRBJ2-7; TRBD2 aligns across 11 bases. J was trimmed by 2 bases and V by 4 bases; bases with no gene match: 10. CDR3 length: 17 amino acids. Germline lookup yields CDR1 SEHNR and CDR2 FQNEAQ (reference sequence). The CDR3 here is CASSSRAGTSGPYEQYF. Written as DNA, the CDR3 is TGTGCCAGCAGCTCTAGAGCCGGGACTAGCGGCCCCTACGAGCAGTACTTC.

The chain is built from TRBV15 and TRBJ2-7, with TRBD2 matching over 11 bases. The V gene end was trimmed by 4 bases and the J gene end by 5 bases; junction bases not matched to a gene: 10. The CDR3 runs 16 residues. In germline, CDR1 is LNHNV, CDR2 YYDKDF (reference sequence). CDR3 sequence reads: CATSTPLAGEGNEQYF. The CDR3 DNA sequence: TGTGCCACCAGCACGCCACTAGCGGGAGAAGGCAACGAGCAGTACTTC.

V is TRBV6-1 and J is TRBJ1-6; D gene uncertain. V was cut by 6 bases and J by 5 bases, with 14 bases left in between. CDR1 MNHNS and CDR2 SASEGT come from the germline V gene. CDR3 size: 15 residues. As DNA, the CDR3 is TGTGCCAGCAGCCTATGGCCTAGCAATAATTCACCCCTCCACTTT. This codes for CASSLWPSNNSPLHF.

This clonotype came up a few times. The chain has TRBV4-1 and TRBJ1-5; TRBD1 aligns across 7 bases. V was pared by 1 base and J by 1 base, with 7 bases of the junction left unmatched. This CDR3 has 17 amino acids. Per germline, CDR1 MGHRA and CDR2 YSYEKL. CDR3 in DNA: TGCGCCAGCAGCCAAGGAACAGGGGCCGGAAGCAATCAGCCCCAGCATTTT. Its protein is CASSQGTGAGSNQPQHF.

This sequence joins TRBV29-1 and TRBJ2-7; weak D call: TRBD1 (6 bases). Per the germline V gene, CDR1 is SQVTM and CDR2 is ANQGSEA. The CDR3 extends over 11 amino acids. V lost 7 bases, J lost 1 base, and 8 bases lay in between. CDR3 protein: CSGQVSYEQYF. CDR3 nucleotides: TGCAGCGGACAGGTATCCTACGAGCAGTACTTC.

As regards this clonotype: Relative to the germline gene, one junction end is altered; a read error may explain this. The chain joins TRBV7-9 to TRBJ2-3; 13 nucleotides line up with TRBD2. The CDR3 is 12 residues long. The V gene's germline CDR1 is SEHNR and CDR2 FQNEAQ (reference sequence). The CDR3 protein is CASSYGTSGAIF. As DNA, the CDR3 is TGTGCCAGCAGCTACGGGACTAGCGGGGCGATTTTT.

CDR3 protein: CATSDFGRGLGPFKNIQYF. The CDR3 DNA reads as TGTGCCACCAGTGATTTTGGCAGGGGGCTTGGCCCCTTCAAAAACATTCAGTACTTC. This rearrangement joins TRBV24-1 to TRBJ2-4, with 8 bases lining up with TRBD1. The CDR3 sequence is 19 residues long. The germline V gene has CDR1 KGHDR and CDR2 SFDVKD. V lost 1 base and J lost 3; bases outside the gene matches: 13.

The CDR3 DNA reads as TGTGCCAGCAGCTTAGGCTTTAGGGGACCCTATAAGCAGTTCTTC. It encodes CASSLGFRGPYKQFF. V usage is TRBV7-2 and J usage is TRBJ2-1; D possibly uses TRBD1 or TRBD2 (5 bases each). Germline values: CDR1 SGHTA, CDR2 FQGNSA. This CDR3 contains 15 residues. V was cut by 1 base and J by 11 bases, with 18 bases left in between.

V gene TRBV12-3 or TRBV12-4 combines with J gene TRBJ2-7; D call uncertain. Trimming pared 3 bases from V and 2 bases from J, leaving 11 bases between. CDR3 length: 14 amino acids. The CDR3 loop is CASSFRATPYEQYF. The CDR3 DNA is TGTGCCAGCAGTTTCCGAGCCACCCCCTACGAGCAGTACTTC.

This clonotype was recorded many times. The J gene is TRBJ2-1, the V gene TRBV20-1, with a tentative D call TRBD1 (5 bases). V lost 3 bases and J 0 bases, leaving 9 bases between the germline ends. Per the germline V gene, CDR1 is DFQATT and CDR2 is SNEGSKA (reference sequence). CDR3 length: 14 amino acids. The DNA of the CDR3 is TGCAGTGCTAGTGGGGCCGGCTCCTACAATGAGCAGTTCTTC. It is translated as CSASGAGSYNEQFF.

This clonotype showed up many times. The chain employs TRBV18 and TRBJ2-7, with 7 bases lining up with TRBD2. This CDR3 comprises 14 residues. V was clipped by 2 bases and J by 5 bases; unmatched bases: 6. Germline CDR1 KGHSH, CDR2 LQKENI. This chain's CDR3 is CASSPGAGSHEQYF. The CDR3 coding sequence is TGTGCCAGCTCACCAGGAGCGGGATCCCACGAGCAGTACTTC.

The CDR3 loop is CSVRTGRGYTEAFF. CDR3 DNA: TGCAGCGTCAGGACAGGGAGAGGGTACACTGAAGCTTTCTTT. The genes are TRBV29-1 and TRBJ1-1; 8 bases are shared with TRBD1. Germline V gene data show CDR1 as SQVTM and CDR2 as ANQGSEA. The CDR3 totals 14 residues. The J segment lost 3 bases and the V segment lost 6 bases, leaving 9 bases of the junction unmatched.

The rearrangement joins TRBV15 to TRBJ2-7; 9 nucleotides match TRBD2. CDR1 and CDR2 (germline): LNHNV, YYDKDF (reference sequence). The trim removed 0 bases at V and 7 bases at J, leaving 19 bases unmatched. The CDR3 loop spans 19 amino acids. CDR3 region: CATSRDLNLAGFGMREQYF. The CDR3, as DNA: TGTGCCACCAGCAGAGATCTTAATCTAGCGGGATTCGGTATGAGGGAGCAGTACTTC.

In this sample, this clonotype turned up a few times. J is TRBJ1-2 and V is TRBV27, with 7 bases identical to TRBD1. The CDR3 is 14 residues long. The germline V gene encodes CDR1 MNHEY and CDR2 SMNVEV (reference sequence). Trimming took 6 bases from V and 1 from J; bases not matched to a gene: 5. The CDR3 sequence: CASRKTGINYGYTF. CDR3 nucleotides: TGTGCCAGCAGAAAGACAGGGATTAACTATGGCTACACCTTC.

The chain couples TRBV6-1 to TRBJ1-4, with no clear D. The germline V and J ends were trimmed by 3 bases and 6 bases, with 20 bases remaining between them. Per germline, CDR1 MNHNS and CDR2 SASEGT. CDR3 length equals 17 residues. The CDR3 sequence is CASSDEPGSIRDEKLFF. The CDR3 bases are TGTGCCAGCAGTGACGAGCCAGGAAGTATACGGGATGAAAAACTGTTTTTT.

There are many counts of this clonotype. The V call is TRBV7-8, the J call TRBJ2-2; D is undetermined. Trimming left V 2 bases short and J 2 bases short, with 12 bases between. Germline values: CDR1 SGHVS, CDR2 FQNEAQ. The CDR3 length is 16 residues. Here the CDR3 DNA reads TGTGCCAGCAGCTTATTTCGACTCTTTAACACCGGGGAGCTGTTTTTT. It yields the protein CASSLFRLFNTGELFF.

In DNA, the CDR3 is TGTGCCAGCAGTTACGAGGGATTCATGAACACTGAAGCTTTCTTT. Translation: CASSYEGFMNTEAFF. The chain links TRBV6-5 to TRBJ1-1; the D is unclear. Trimming cost V 2 bases and J 0 bases, with 10 bases left between them. This CDR3 has 15 amino acids. Germline CDR1 reads MNHEY; CDR2 reads SVGAGI.

This rearrangement joins TRBV27 to TRBJ2-7; possible D gene TRBD2, 7 bases. This CDR3 has 14 residues. Trimming took 3 bases from V and 5 from J, leaving 14 bases between them. In germline, CDR1 is MNHEY, CDR2 SMNVEV (reference sequence). The CDR3 spells CASSFEGGGHEQYF. DNA of the CDR3: TGTGCCAGCAGTTTTGAGGGGGGAGGGCACGAGCAGTACTTC.

The CDR3 region has the DNA TGTGCCAGCAGCTCTCTCCAGCATACGAACACCGGGGAGCTGTTTTTT. This sequence encodes CASSSLQHTNTGELFF. The V call is TRBV7-9, the J call TRBJ2-2; no clear D. The V end lost 4 bases, the J end lost 0 bases, and 12 bases lay between the germline ends. The length of the CDR3 is 16 residues. CDR1 and CDR2 from the germline V gene are SEHNR and FQNEAQ (reference sequence).

In its sample, this clonotype was seen a few times. This chain uses TRBV27 with TRBJ2-1; a weak D match, TRBD2 (6 bases). The V end lost 5 bases, the J end lost 4 bases, and 15 bases lay between the germline ends. Germline V CDR1 and CDR2: MNHEY, SMNVEV (reference sequence). CDR3 length: 15 amino acids. The CDR3 loop is CASSPGTYRYNEQFF. In nucleotides, the CDR3 is TGTGCCAGCAGTCCCGGGACTTACAGATACAATGAGCAGTTCTTC.

The table lists this clonotype with a few counts. The chain uses TRBV2 and TRBJ2-7, with D tentatively TRBD1 (5 bases). V lost 6 bases and J 5 bases, leaving 20 bases between the germline ends. The CDR3 length is 15 residues. CDR1 SNHLY and CDR2 FYNNEI come from the germline V gene. Here the CDR3 reads CASRTPGSFNNEQYF. The CDR3 nucleotides read TGTGCCAGCAGGACGCCAGGGTCGTTCAACAACGAGCAGTACTTC.

In this sample, this clonotype turned up a few times. The chain links TRBV6-2 or TRBV6-3 to TRBJ2-2; D gene uncertain. This CDR3 is 16 amino acids long. Trimming cost V 6 bases and J 7 bases, with 21 bases left between them. Germline assignment: CDR1 MNHEY and CDR2 SVGEGT. Here the CDR3 DNA reads TGTGCCAGCAGCAAGACTCCCCCAAGGAAGATCGGGGAGCTGTTTTTT. This codes for CASSKTPPRKIGELFF.

This clonotype was seen a handful of times. The CDR3 region is CASYRTSGRVLPYEQYF. CDR3 nucleotide sequence: TGTGCCAGCTACAGAACGAGCGGGAGGGTCCTTCCCTACGAGCAGTACTTC. The rearrangement joins TRBV7-9 to TRBJ2-7; 10 bases match TRBD2. This CDR3 has 17 amino acids. V dropped 8 bases and J dropped 2; count of bases not matched to a gene: 15. Germline V gene lookup returns CDR1 SEHNR and CDR2 FQNEAQ (reference sequence).

This clonotype was counted many times. The CDR3: CASGRLGTGELFF. The CDR3 coding sequence is TGCGCCAGCGGTCGATTGGGCACCGGGGAGCTGTTTTTT. The genes are TRBV5-1 and TRBJ2-2; no definite D call. Trimming removed 7 bases at V and 4 bases at J, with 11 bases between. The CDR3 has 13 amino acids. Looked up from germline, CDR1 is SGHRS and CDR2 is YFSETQ.

Comment on this clonotype: A read error may account for a junction end that differs from germline. V usage is TRBV20-1 and J usage is TRBJ2-1, with 7 bases identical to TRBD2. CDR3 length: 17 amino acids. The V gene's germline CDR1 is DFQATT and CDR2 SNEGSKA (reference sequence). CDR3 sequence: CCARGVGEGFSYNEQFF. As DNA, the CDR3 is TGCTGTGCTAGAGGGGTGGGGGAGGGCTTCTCCTACAATGAGCAGTTCTTC.

The chain employs TRBV12-3 or TRBV12-4 and TRBJ2-1; the D gene could be TRBD1 or TRBD2 (5 bases each). The V end was cut by 5 bases, the J end by 4 bases, with 15 bases between. This CDR3 has 15 amino acids. This CDR3 reads CASSPRDGRYNEQFF. The CDR3 bases are TGTGCCAGCAGTCCCCGGGACGGCAGATACAATGAGCAGTTCTTC.